Sequencing of this T cell receptor (beta chain) was carried out in a study of T cell responses to AZD1222 COVID-19 vaccine (dated by TCRdb to about 2021). Concerning the study at large: TCR sequencing covered 233 trial participants: 207 given two doses of AZD1222 and 26 given two doses of MenACWY control vaccine. Trial participants were enrolled by age into 18-55, 56-69 and 70-plus year subgroups, with 148, 28 and 57 TCR-sequenced participants respectively.

Taken from the germline V gene (reference sequence), the CDR1 and CDR2 loops are MNHEY and SMNVEV. A distance of 12 bases separates the germline ends of V and J, which lose 5 bases and 5 bases respectively. The CDR3 starts with the cysteine, ends with the phenylalanine, and has 13 residues. Of all the DNA, just the CDR3 is kept, 39 bases in frame from base 1. Sample time point, as interpreted from the label and publication: about 28 days (+/-7) after the second vaccine dose. AZD1222 recipients given second doses at about 4 weeks or at about 12 weeks were pooled, since spike-specific TCR depth and breadth were not found to differ between the two schedules. The vaccinee samples were drawn from two UK trials, COV001 and COV002, one of which was a single-blind randomized controlled phase 2/3 trial testing AZD1222 (ChAdOx1 nCoV-19) in healthy adults. Trial participant PBMC samples were collected at day 0 and day 28 after the second dose for TCRbeta chain sequencing.

The CDR3 regions of human TCRbeta chains were analyzed by immunosequencing. For the original study's pipeline: Repertoire TCRs were matched against a reference library of SARS-CoV-2-specific TCRs generated with the MIRA antigen-specificity platform. Breadth was defined as the fraction of unique TCRs that were SARS-CoV-2-associated, and depth was defined as the fraction of total T cells that were SARS-CoV-2-associated. Each spike-specific TCR was assigned to its reactive spike region and to a CD4 or CD8 class using the MIRA data. Log10-transformed breadth and depth values were compared by one-way ANOVA with Sidak's multiple comparisons tests. This is the immuneACCESS table as TCRdb keeps it, with only in-frame sequences that have V and J called. A part of the clones is gone; compared with another copy, unresolved V genes explain less than half, and the rest is unexplained. The V and J calls and clone size come from that table; D and trimming were worked out from the DNA. The sample profile shows fewer than 110,000 clones; more than 70% of them were found once. About 9.4% of the sample is taken by the ten largest.

In the case of this clone: There is no known antigen for this receptor. The input lacks base qualities; no much larger clone sits a single base away.

The research as a whole found: Participants were mostly white British and included more females than males, and it was suggested by the authors that clonal diversity may have been underestimated. Conclusions about previously exposed vaccinees are limited because only six or seven AZD1222 recipients were SARS-CoV-2 seropositive at baseline. A significant rise in spike-specific TCR breadth and depth was observed after two AZD1222 doses relative to day 0 and relative to MenACWY recipients. The 56-69-year group was small, and its depth increase did not reach significance, likely because of low power. Epitopes outside the regions mutated in the B.1.351 and B.1.1.7 variants were reportedly recognized by nearly half of the unique spike-specific TCRs. Vaccine-associated CD4 TCRs spanned the whole spike protein, with dominant responses in regions 160-218 and 743-854. No day 14 peak-response samples were available, so repertoires were characterized only after the peak T cell response.

The sequence joins TRBV27 to TRBJ2-5, with the D call perhaps TRBD1 or TRBD2, each one matching 5 bases. The sequence was collected from an adult who received the AZD1222 COVID-19 vaccine. Source: peripheral blood, taken 28 days after the second AZD1222 dose. The CDR3 corresponds to CASSAWGGETQYF. Here is the DNA: TGTGCCAGCAGTGCGTGGGGCGGGGAGACCCAGTACTTC.